One and the same sample provided the 21 T cell receptor beta chains below, sequenced in a study of T cells in Graves' hyperthyroidism and ophthalmopathy. Using RNA transcripts as the source, TCR beta CDR3 regions were amplified. During a first-round RT-PCR of the TCR CDR3, the HTBI primer set was used. Each CDR3 protein is one row after TCRdb ran MiXCR on the multiplex PCR reads. The sample yields hundreds of thousands of distinct CDR3 sequences, around 13% seen once. Material: blood. These receptors were obtained from a woman aged 25-40 years with Graves' hyperthyroidism.

There are a few counts of this clonotype. V and J are TRBV10-1 and TRBJ2-2; 8 nucleotides agree with TRBD1. With V trimmed by 2 bases and J by 3 bases, 2 bases remained unmatched. There are 15 residues in the CDR3. Germline V gene lookup returns CDR1 WNHNN and CDR2 SYGVQD (reference sequence). The CDR3 here is CASSEQDRDTGELFF. The CDR3 DNA sequence: TGCGCCAGCAGTGAGCAGGACAGGGACACCGGGGAGCTGTTTTTT.

The J gene is TRBJ2-3, the V gene TRBV7-6; 10 bases are shared with TRBD2. Unmatched junction bases numbered 4, after V lost 2 bases and J lost 5 bases. Germline-derived CDR1 and CDR2 are SGHVS and FNYEAQ. This CDR3 spans 15 amino acids. In DNA, the CDR3 is TGTGCCAGCAGCTTACTAGCGGGAGCCCAAGATACGCAGTATTTT. Translated, it gives CASSLLAGAQDTQYF. The full variable domain, rest sourced from reference TRBV7-6 and TRBJ2-3, is GAGVSQSPRYKVTKRGQDVALRCDPISGHVSLYWYRQALGQGPEFLTYFNYEAQQDKSGLPNDRFSAERPEGSISTLTIQRTEQRDSAMYRCASSLLAGAQDTQYFGPGTRLTVL.

This clonotype was recorded only once. This could be a read error, since a much larger clone is one nucleotide away. This sequence joins TRBV20-1 and TRBJ2-5, with TRBD2 as a possible D gene (5 bases). CDR1 is DFQATT and CDR2 is SNEGSKA in the germline V gene (reference sequence). CDR3 length equals 13 residues. The CDR3: CSASLRGRETQDF. CDR3 in DNA: TGCAGTGCTAGTTTACGGGGTAGGGAGACCCAGGACTTC.

This clonotype was detected ten times or more. This sequence joins TRBV12-3 or TRBV12-4 and TRBJ2-7, with D perhaps TRBD1 (5 bases). With 6 bases removed from V and 3 bases from J, the gap between germline ends came to 9 bases. The CDR3 sequence is 12 residues long. CDR3 in amino acids: CASSQGYYEQYF. The CDR3 coding sequence is TGTGCCAGCAGCCAGGGTTACTACGAGCAGTACTTC.

This clonotype was picked up a small number of times. The V and J genes are TRBV9 and TRBJ2-1, with 10 bases aligning to TRBD2. The germline V gene has CDR1 SGDLS and CDR2 YYNGEE. V was pared by 2 bases and J by 7 bases, with 9 bases of the junction left unmatched. The CDR3 covers 16 residues. The CDR3 nucleotides read TGTGCCAGCAGCGTCACTGGAGCGGGAGGGCCGAATGAGCAGTTCTTC. Translation gives CASSVTGAGGPNEQFF.

This clonotype was detected ten times or more. J is TRBJ2-3 and V is TRBV2; D remains unclear. V was trimmed by 6 bases and J by 2 bases, leaving 18 bases between them. The CDR3 runs to 16 residues. CDR1 and CDR2 from the germline V gene are SNHLY and FYNNEI. Here the CDR3 DNA reads TGTGCCAGCAGGGTAACAAGAGGCGGAAACACAGATACGCAGTATTTT. This encodes CASRVTRGGNTDTQYF.

At least ten counts were recorded for this clonotype. This rearrangement joins TRBV2 to TRBJ1-4; TRBD1 is a possible D gene (5 bases). In germline, CDR1 is SNHLY, CDR2 FYNNEI. The CDR3 extends over 14 amino acids. Trimming left V 8 bases short and J 7 bases short, with 17 bases between. CDR3 bases: TGTGCCAGCCAGGGTTCTGGAGGTGGTGAAAAACTGTTTTTT. Its protein product is CASQGSGGGEKLFF. The whole variable domain, remainder taken from reference TRBV2 and TRBJ1-4, is EPEVTQTPSHQVTQMGQEVILRCVPISNHLYFYWYRQILGQKVEFLVSFYNNEISEKSEIFDDQFSVERPDGSNFTLKIRSTKLEDSAMYFCASQGSGGGEKLFFGSGTQLSVL.

This chain links TRBV6-5 with TRBJ1-1; D unresolved. CDR3 length: 11 amino acids. From germline, CDR1 is MNHEY and CDR2 SVGAGI. The germline V and J ends were trimmed by 3 bases and 7 bases, with 6 bases remaining between them. The CDR3 sequence: CASSYLDEAFF. The CDR3 DNA is TGTGCCAGCAGTTATTTAGATGAAGCTTTCTTT.

Written as DNA, the CDR3 is TGTGCCAGCACCCTAGAACCCTACAATGAGCAGTTCTTC. This encodes CASTLEPYNEQFF. This sequence joins TRBV6-1 and TRBJ2-1, with D unclear. Trimming removed 7 bases from V and 2 bases from J, with 9 bases in between. Germline values: CDR1 MNHNS, CDR2 SASEGT. The CDR3 has 13 residues.

This clonotype was picked up many times. In nucleotides, the CDR3 is TGTGCCAGCATCGGACCGAACCCAATTGTTTGGACCCAGTACTTC. It is translated as CASIGPNPIVWTQYF. The chain is built from TRBV2 and TRBJ2-5; D gene unclear. Trimming shortened V by 7 bases and J by 7 bases, and 22 bases separated the two germline ends. The CDR3 contains 15 residues. Germline-derived CDR1 and CDR2 are SNHLY and FYNNEI.

This clonotype was seen ten or more times. This chain joins TRBV28 and TRBJ2-7; D is uncertain. The germline V gene has CDR1 MDHEN and CDR2 SYDVKM. CDR3 size: 12 residues. V gave up 5 bases and J gave up 4 bases, with 9 bases separating them. As DNA, the CDR3 is TGTGCCAGCAGTCTCCCCCAGTACGAGCAGTACTTC. Translating gives CASSLPQYEQYF.

This clonotype was picked up many times. Here the CDR3 reads CASSPSSGPSTDTQYF. As DNA, the CDR3 is TGTGCCAGCAGTCCATCTAGCGGGCCGAGCACAGATACGCAGTATTTT. V is TRBV28 and J is TRBJ2-3; TRBD2 matches at 8 bases. Per the germline V gene, CDR1 is MDHEN and CDR2 is SYDVKM. This CDR3 contains 16 residues. V dropped 5 bases and J dropped 0; count of bases not matched to a gene: 7.

This clonotype was counted at least ten times. V and J are TRBV6-1 and TRBJ1-1; TRBD1 matches 7 bases. The ends lost 4 bases at V and 6 bases at J; junction bases unmatched: 11. CDR3 length: 15 residues. Germline V lookup: CDR1 MNHNS, CDR2 SASEGT. This CDR3 reads CASSGTGHRSSEAFF. In DNA form, the CDR3 reads TGTGCCAGCAGTGGGACAGGACACCGGTCTTCTGAAGCTTTCTTT.

In this sample, this clonotype turned up many times. The chain couples TRBV10-2 to TRBJ1-1; 9 nucleotides match TRBD1. The trim removed 0 bases at V and 11 bases at J, leaving 4 bases unmatched. Germline-derived CDR1 and CDR2 are WSHSY and SAAADI. The CDR3 is 13 amino acids. The CDR3 reads CASSESSQGAAFF. The CDR3, as DNA: TGCGCCAGCAGTGAGTCCTCACAGGGGGCGGCTTTCTTT.

This clonotype turned up a few times. V gene TRBV12-3 or TRBV12-4 combines with J gene TRBJ2-1, with a tentative D call TRBD2 (6 bases). This CDR3 comprises 15 residues. The V gene lost 7 bases and the J gene lost 6 bases, with 19 bases spanning the gap. The CDR3: CASNWGVSGGNEQFF. The CDR3 DNA reads TGTGCCAGCAACTGGGGGGTATCCGGAGGCAATGAGCAGTTCTTC.

This clonotype was seen at least ten times. V and J are TRBV7-9 and TRBJ2-1; D gene ambiguous. Germline V CDR1 and CDR2: SEHNR, FQNEAQ (reference sequence). Trimming cost V 1 base and J 5 bases, with 12 bases left between them. CDR3 length: 15 residues. CDR3 residues: CASSLVGRRHNEQFF. CDR3 DNA sequence: TGTGCCAGCAGCTTAGTAGGCCGTAGGCACAATGAGCAGTTCTTC.

There are many counts of this clonotype. The gene calls are TRBV15 and TRBJ1-1; the D gene is possibly TRBD1 (5 bases). The CDR3 spans 14 residues. From germline, CDR1 is LNHNV and CDR2 YYDKDF (reference sequence). Trimming stripped 1 base from V and 3 bases from J, with 9 bases between. The CDR3 DNA reads as TGTGCCACCAGCAGAGGTCGAGGGGACACTGAAGCTTTCTTT. This sequence encodes CATSRGRGDTEAFF.

There are many counts of this clonotype. The rearrangement joins TRBV20-1 to TRBJ1-1; 9 bases fit TRBD1. Germline V gene lookup returns CDR1 DFQATT and CDR2 SNEGSKA (reference sequence). This CDR3 comprises 13 residues. The ends lost 5 bases at V and 5 bases at J; junction bases unmatched: 6. The CDR3 region is CSAYRGPGTEAFF. The CDR3 DNA follows: TGCAGTGCTTACAGGGGGCCGGGGACTGAAGCTTTCTTT.

The chain links TRBV4-3 to TRBJ1-2, with D possibly matching TRBD1 (5 bases). This CDR3 region has 16 residues. Germline V gene data show CDR1 as LGHNA and CDR2 as YSLEER. Trimming pared 1 base from V and 0 bases from J, leaving 12 bases between. CDR3 DNA: TGCGCCAGCAGCCAAGCCGGACAAGAGGCTAACTATGGCTACACCTTC. Its protein is CASSQAGQEANYGYTF.

This clonotype showed up many times. The CDR3: CASSGQDFRDGRGHF. The CDR3 coding sequence is TGTGCCAGCAGTGGACAAGACTTCCGGGACGGACGAGGGCATTTT. The gene calls are TRBV2 and TRBJ1-5, with a possible D match to TRBD1 (5 bases). There are 15 residues in the CDR3. Germline CDR1 SNHLY, CDR2 FYNNEI. Trimming removed 4 bases at V and 15 bases at J, with 25 bases between.

The rearrangement links TRBV9 to TRBJ1-4; D perhaps matches TRBD1 (5 bases). V lost 0 bases, J lost 4 bases, and 16 bases lay in between. The CDR3 loop spans 17 amino acids. Germline CDR1 SGDLS, CDR2 YYNGEE. Here the CDR3 reads CASSVVTGKGDNEKLFF. The CDR3, as DNA: TGTGCCAGCAGCGTAGTTACAGGAAAAGGTGATAATGAAAAACTGTTTTTT.